These 27 T cell receptor beta chains came from one sample sequenced in a study of CD8 T cells in Susac syndrome. Random hexamers were used to reverse transcribe roughly 0.5 to 1 ug of RNA. TCRdb redid the calling of the immunoSEQ multiplex PCR reads with MiXCR, one entry per CDR3 protein. Of 150,000 to 200,000 distinct CDR3 sequences listed, about 95% were seen once; the top ten hold about 0.087%. The specimen was CD4+ T cells from PBMCs. The receptor source for this set is a human donor with multiple sclerosis.

This clonotype appeared once. The chain uses TRBV5-6 and TRBJ2-7; no clear D gene. Trimming removed 1 base from V and 0 bases from J, with 8 bases in between. The CDR3 consists of 14 residues. CDR1 is SGHDT and CDR2 is YYEEEE in the germline V gene. The CDR3 region has the DNA TGTGCCAGCAGCTTGCTCTGGAGCTCCTACGAGCAGTACTTC. It yields the protein CASSLLWSSYEQYF.

The rearrangement links TRBV27 to TRBJ2-1, with a possible D match to TRBD2 (6 bases). The CDR3 sequence is 15 residues long. Germline CDR1 MNHEY, CDR2 SMNVEV (reference sequence). V lost 5 bases and J 3 bases, leaving 14 bases between the germline ends. CDR3: CASSPRNSGYNEQFF. In nucleotides, the CDR3 is TGTGCCAGCAGTCCCCGTAATAGCGGCTACAATGAGCAGTTCTTC.

The CDR3 is CASSVLLSGETQYF. The CDR3 DNA reads TGTGCCAGCAGTGTCCTTCTGTCCGGGGAGACCCAGTACTTC. The J gene is TRBJ2-5, the V gene TRBV2; D unresolved. Trimming removed 4 bases at V and 5 bases at J, with 14 bases between. The CDR3 extends over 14 amino acids. In germline, CDR1 is SNHLY, CDR2 FYNNEI.

CDR3 loop: CASSSNSPLHF. Written as DNA, the CDR3 is TGTGCCAGCAGTTCCAATTCACCCCTCCACTTT. The chain is built from TRBV27 and TRBJ1-6; D is ambiguous. Germline V gives CDR1 MNHEY, CDR2 SMNVEV (reference sequence). The CDR3 sequence is 11 residues long. Trimming shortened V by 4 bases and J by 7 bases, and 2 bases separated the two germline ends.

The rearrangement links TRBV20-1 to TRBJ2-5; D not certain. CDR3 size: 14 residues. CDR1 is DFQATT, CDR2 SNEGSKA, per germline (reference sequence). V lost 3 bases and J lost 2, with 13 bases in between. This CDR3 is CSASLPWRQETQYF. The CDR3 DNA sequence: TGCAGTGCTAGTCTTCCCTGGCGGCAAGAGACCCAGTACTTC.

This chain links TRBV20-1 with TRBJ2-4; D perhaps matches TRBD1 (5 bases). Germline CDR1 DFQATT, CDR2 SNEGSKA (reference sequence). The CDR3 runs 12 residues. V gave up 5 bases and J gave up 9 bases, with 14 bases separating them. The CDR3 here is CSAPRQGGIQYF. The CDR3 DNA reads TGCAGTGCTCCCCGCCAGGGCGGCATTCAGTACTTC.

The chain combines TRBV3-1 with TRBJ2-6; unclear D gene. Germline-derived CDR1 and CDR2 are LGHDT and YNNKEL (reference sequence). The CDR3 sequence is 13 residues long. V dropped 8 bases and J dropped 1 base, with 6 bases sitting between them. CDR3 protein: CASLGSGANVLTF. The DNA of the CDR3 is TGTGCCAGCTTGGGGTCTGGGGCCAACGTCCTGACTTTC.

The chain recombines TRBV30 with TRBJ1-5; a weak D match, TRBD1 (6 bases). The CDR3 contains 14 residues. Trimming left V 0 bases short and J 7 bases short, with 13 bases between. The germline V gene has CDR1 GTSNPN and CDR2 SVGIG (reference sequence). This chain's CDR3 is CAWSVGGAGQPQHF. In DNA, the CDR3 is TGTGCCTGGAGTGTGGGGGGCGCAGGGCAGCCCCAGCATTTT.

The chain links TRBV27 to TRBJ1-1; 8 nucleotides match TRBD1. The germline V gene has CDR1 MNHEY and CDR2 SMNVEV (reference sequence). The CDR3 has 14 residues. V gave up 6 bases and J gave up 0 bases; unmatched junction bases: 3. The CDR3 DNA reads as TGTGCCAGCAGAAGGGGACAGGTGAACACTGAAGCTTTCTTT. Translation gives CASRRGQVNTEAFF.

This clonotype was recorded only once. The V and J genes are TRBV20-1 and TRBJ1-2, with TRBD1 matching over 8 bases. CDR1 is DFQATT, CDR2 SNEGSKA, per germline (reference sequence). The CDR3 spans 13 residues. V dropped 7 bases and J dropped 8; count of bases not matched to a gene: 12. CDR3 in amino acids: CSGGQGGARGYTF. The CDR3 coding sequence is TGCAGTGGCGGACAGGGCGGGGCGAGAGGCTACACCTTC.

The chain uses TRBV27 and TRBJ2-7; D is possibly TRBD2 (5 bases). The germline V gene encodes CDR1 MNHEY and CDR2 SMNVEV (reference sequence). CDR3 length: 12 residues. V was cut by 7 bases and J by 5 bases, with 12 bases left in between. DNA of the CDR3: TGTGCCAGCAATAGCGACGGGGACGAGCAGTACTTC. This sequence encodes CASNSDGDEQYF.

This clonotype was counted once. CDR3 sequence (DNA): TGTGCCAGCAGTTACCGGTGGGCAGATACGCAGTATTTT. It is translated as CASSYRWADTQYF. The chain couples TRBV27 to TRBJ2-3, with no clear D. The CDR3 length is 13 residues. CDR1 MNHEY and CDR2 SMNVEV come from the germline V gene (reference sequence). With 4 bases removed from V and 4 bases from J, the gap between germline ends came to 9 bases.

The genes are TRBV20-1 and TRBJ2-7, with a tentative D call TRBD2 (6 bases). The CDR3 length is 12 residues. Germline V gene sequence: CDR1 DFQATT, CDR2 SNEGSKA (reference sequence). V gave up 4 bases and J gave up 3 bases, with 10 bases separating them. This CDR3 is CSATGGVYEQYF. For the CDR3, the DNA is TGCAGTGCTACAGGCGGGGTCTACGAGCAGTACTTC.

In this sample, this clonotype turned up once. The CDR3 protein is CATSGDLAGSGNEQFF. In DNA form, the CDR3 reads TGTGCCACCAGTGGAGATCTAGCGGGGTCGGGTAATGAGCAGTTCTTC. The V gene is TRBV24-1, the J gene TRBJ2-1; TRBD2 agrees at 9 bases. The V and J ends lost 5 bases and 7 bases, in that order; junction bases with no gene match: 11. Germline assignment: CDR1 KGHDR and CDR2 SFDVKD. The CDR3 consists of 16 residues.

This CDR3 is CSARLAGGDTQYF. The CDR3 DNA reads as TGCAGTGCTAGGCTAGCGGGGGGCGATACGCAGTATTTT. The V call is TRBV20-1, the J call TRBJ2-3, with 11 bases matching TRBD2. The junction had 2 bases not matched to a gene; V was cut back by 3 bases and J by 6 bases. CDR3 length: 13 residues. The germline gives CDR1 DFQATT, CDR2 SNEGSKA (reference sequence).

The rearrangement links TRBV6-1 to TRBJ1-2; D is uncertain. The CDR3 is 11 residues long. Germline V gives CDR1 MNHNS, CDR2 SASEGT. Trimming stripped 10 bases from V and 5 bases from J, with 11 bases between. CDR3 sequence: CATTLGYGYTF. The CDR3 nucleotides read TGTGCCACGACTCTGGGGTATGGCTACACCTTC.

The J gene is TRBJ2-7, the V gene TRBV20-1; 8 bases are a match to TRBD2. J was trimmed by 11 bases and V by 4 bases; bases with no gene match: 7. This CDR3 region has 11 residues. Germline V gene lookup returns CDR1 DFQATT and CDR2 SNEGSKA (reference sequence). The CDR3 DNA reads TGCAGTGCTAAAGGCGGGGGGAGGGAGTACTTC. Its translation is CSAKGGGREYF.

J is TRBJ2-7 and V is TRBV3-1; the D is unclear. The germline V and J ends were trimmed by 1 base and 5 bases, with 12 bases remaining between them. Germline CDR1 reads LGHDT; CDR2 reads YNNKEL (reference sequence). CDR3 length: 14 residues. In DNA form, the CDR3 reads TGTGCCAGCAGCCAAGGCAGGAATGGTCACGAGCAGTACTTC. Translation: CASSQGRNGHEQYF.

V and J are TRBV4-2 and TRBJ2-1; D is unresolved. The germline CDR1 and CDR2 sequences are LGHNA and YNFKEQ. V shed 0 bases and J shed 4 bases, with 4 bases lying between them. The CDR3 sequence is 13 residues long. The CDR3 reads CASSQDQYNEQFF. In nucleotides, the CDR3 is TGTGCCAGCAGCCAAGATCAGTACAATGAGCAGTTCTTC.

This sequence joins TRBV15 and TRBJ1-5, with D maybe TRBD1 (5 bases). The germline V gene encodes CDR1 LNHNV and CDR2 YYDKDF (reference sequence). V was pared by 0 bases and J by 6 bases, with 15 bases between. CDR3 length equals 16 residues. The CDR3 here is CATSRDPAREGQPQHF. For the CDR3, the DNA is TGTGCCACCAGCAGAGACCCGGCCAGGGAAGGTCAGCCCCAGCATTTT.

This clonotype was counted once. The rearrangement uses TRBV30 and TRBJ2-2; 12 bases map to TRBD2. V lost 4 bases, J lost 5 bases, and 8 bases stayed unmatched. This CDR3 is 16 amino acids long. CDR1 is GTSNPN, CDR2 SVGIG, per germline (reference sequence). The CDR3 region is CAWTRTSGAVTGELFF. The CDR3 coding sequence is TGTGCCTGGACCAGGACTAGCGGGGCCGTTACCGGGGAGCTGTTTTTT.

This clonotype was seen only a few times. The J gene is TRBJ1-2, the V gene TRBV12-3 or TRBV12-4; no definite D call. V was trimmed by 3 bases and J by 4 bases, leaving 6 bases between them. The CDR3 covers 12 residues. The CDR3 reads CASSLGSYGYTF. Here the CDR3 DNA reads TGTGCCAGCAGTTTGGGCAGCTATGGCTACACCTTC.

The CDR3 region is CSATDRGNEKLFF. The CDR3 DNA reads as TGCAGTGCCACGGACAGGGGCAATGAAAAACTGTTTTTT. This chain connects TRBV20-1 to TRBJ1-4; 9 nucleotides match TRBD1. The CDR3 covers 13 residues. V shed 6 bases and J 5 bases; nucleotides not matched to a gene: 4. Germline V gene data show CDR1 as DFQATT and CDR2 as SNEGSKA (reference sequence).

The chain links TRBV14 to TRBJ2-4, with a possible D match to TRBD2 (6 bases). Trimming stripped 0 bases from V and 10 bases from J, with 10 bases between. The germline V gene encodes CDR1 SGHDN and CDR2 FVKESK. CDR3 length: 13 amino acids. The CDR3 loop is CASSQDTRGIQYF. The CDR3 DNA is TGTGCCAGCAGCCAAGATACGCGGGGAATTCAGTACTTC. The entire variable domain, with the rest obtained from reference TRBV14 and TRBJ2-4, is as follows: EAGVTQFPSHSVIEKGQTVTLRCDPISGHDNLYWYRRVMGKEIKFLLHFVKESKQDESGMPNNRFLAERTGGTYSTLKVQPAELEDSGVYFCASSQDTRGIQYFGAGTRLSVL.

In regard to this clonotype: The junction and the germline gene differ at one end; a read error may be behind it. The chain links TRBV2 to TRBJ2-7, with D unresolved. The CDR3 length is 13 residues. Germline V gene data show CDR1 as SNHLY and CDR2 as FYNNEI. The CDR3 DNA is TGTGCCAGCAGCGAAGATGGGCCGCCGGCGCAGTACTTC. It yields the protein CASSEDGPPAQYF.

This clonotype was detected only once. The chain has TRBV3-1 and TRBJ2-7; 15 nucleotides match TRBD2. This CDR3 has 18 residues. V trimming: 1 base; J trimming: 4 bases; junction bases outside the gene matches: 8. The germline gives CDR1 LGHDT, CDR2 YNNKEL (reference sequence). The CDR3 loop reads CASSQGTSGGAGVYEQYF. CDR3 nucleotides: TGTGCCAGCAGCCAAGGGACTAGCGGGGGGGCTGGCGTATACGAGCAGTACTTC.

A single count supports this clonotype. The J gene is TRBJ2-4, the V gene TRBV7-9; 7 nucleotides match TRBD2. V lost 6 bases and J lost 0; bases outside the gene matches: 5. The CDR3 runs 15 residues. CDR1 and CDR2 (germline): SEHNR, FQNEAQ (reference sequence). CDR3: CASRPSGLAKNIQYF. DNA for the CDR3: TGTGCCAGCAGGCCTAGCGGTTTAGCCAAAAACATTCAGTACTTC.